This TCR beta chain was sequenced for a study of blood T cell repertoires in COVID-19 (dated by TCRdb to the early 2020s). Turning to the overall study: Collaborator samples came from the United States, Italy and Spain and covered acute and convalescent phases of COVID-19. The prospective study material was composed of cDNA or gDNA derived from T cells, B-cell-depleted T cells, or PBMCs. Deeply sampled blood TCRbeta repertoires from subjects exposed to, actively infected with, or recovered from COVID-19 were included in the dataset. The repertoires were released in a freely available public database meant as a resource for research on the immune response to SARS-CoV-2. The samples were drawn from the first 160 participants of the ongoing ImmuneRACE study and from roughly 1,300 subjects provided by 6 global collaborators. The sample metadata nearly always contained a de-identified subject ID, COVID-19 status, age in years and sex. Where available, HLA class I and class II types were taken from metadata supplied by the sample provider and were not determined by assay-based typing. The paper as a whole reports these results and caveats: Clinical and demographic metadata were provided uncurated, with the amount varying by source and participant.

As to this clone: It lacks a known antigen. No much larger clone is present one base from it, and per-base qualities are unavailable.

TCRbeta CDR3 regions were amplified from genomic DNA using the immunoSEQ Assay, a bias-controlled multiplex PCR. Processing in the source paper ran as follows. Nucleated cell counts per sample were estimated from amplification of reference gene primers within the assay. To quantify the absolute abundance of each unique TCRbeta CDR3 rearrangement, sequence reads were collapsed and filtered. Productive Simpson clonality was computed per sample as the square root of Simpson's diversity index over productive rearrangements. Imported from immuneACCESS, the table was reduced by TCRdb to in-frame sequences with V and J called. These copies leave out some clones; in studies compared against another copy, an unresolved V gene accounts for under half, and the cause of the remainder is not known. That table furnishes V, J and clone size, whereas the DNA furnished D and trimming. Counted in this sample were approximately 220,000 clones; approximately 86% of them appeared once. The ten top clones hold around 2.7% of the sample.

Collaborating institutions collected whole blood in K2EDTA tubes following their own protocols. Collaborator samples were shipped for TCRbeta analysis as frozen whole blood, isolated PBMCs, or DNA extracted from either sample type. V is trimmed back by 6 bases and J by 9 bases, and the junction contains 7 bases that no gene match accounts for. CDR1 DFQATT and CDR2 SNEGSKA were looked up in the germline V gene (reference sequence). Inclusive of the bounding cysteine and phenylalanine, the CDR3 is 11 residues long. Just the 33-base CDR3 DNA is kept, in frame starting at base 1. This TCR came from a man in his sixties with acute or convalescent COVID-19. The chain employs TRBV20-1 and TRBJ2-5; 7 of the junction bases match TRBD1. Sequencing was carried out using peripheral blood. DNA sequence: TGCAGTGCCCAACAGGGGAAGGCCCAGTACTTC. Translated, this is CSAQQGKAQYF.